Below, one T cell receptor (beta chain) is given with its context. Some clones are missing from TCRdb's copy, which holds only in-frame ones; the method was immunoSEQ multiplex PCR. Found here are around 77,000 clones, 86% of them singletons; the top ten hold 2.5%. These data are taken from a study of T cell responses to AZD1222 COVID-19 vaccine. This CDR3 has 12 residues. The V gene's germline CDR1 is MDHEN and CDR2 SYDVKM. V was cut by 6 bases and J by 5 bases, with 11 bases left in between. Source: peripheral blood, taken on day 0 of AZD1222 vaccination. The clonotype originates from an adult in good health. The rearrangement links TRBV28 to TRBJ2-7, with D uncertain. This CDR3 is CASRAPTNEQYF. The CDR3 bases are TGTGCCAGCAGAGCCCCTACTAACGAGCAGTACTTC.